These 13 T cell receptor beta chains originate from one sample sequenced in a study of cytomegalovirus exposure and HLA in healthy donors. Primers: 60 Vbeta forward and 13 Jbeta reverse. The repertoire was sequenced with immunoSEQ multiplex PCR; TCRdb's copy has only in-frame clones and lacks some. The sample carries approximately 130,000 clones, 77% recorded once. Sequenced input: PBMCs. The source of these receptors is a man younger than 35 in good health and CMV-seropositive.

The chain is built from TRBV11-2 and TRBJ2-5, with TRBD1 as a possible D gene (5 bases). V shed 6 bases and J shed 3 bases, with 11 bases lying between them. This CDR3 region has 13 residues. Germline V lookup: CDR1 SGHAT, CDR2 FQNNGV. The CDR3 is CASSSDRKETQYF. The CDR3 bases are TGTGCCAGCAGTTCAGACAGAAAAGAGACCCAGTACTTC.

The J gene is TRBJ1-1, the V gene TRBV10-2; D is possibly TRBD1 (5 bases). Per germline, CDR1 WSHSY and CDR2 SAAADI. The CDR3 totals 14 residues. The V gene lost 5 bases and the J gene lost 4 bases, with 14 bases spanning the gap. CDR3 coding DNA: TGCGCCAGCAGTCCCGGGGGAGGGAGCACTGAAGCTTTCTTT. It encodes CASSPGGGSTEAFF.

The chain carries TRBV5-1 and TRBJ2-3; 12 nucleotides match TRBD2. In germline, CDR1 is SGHRS, CDR2 YFSETQ. This CDR3 has 17 residues. Losses at the gene ends were 3 bases for V and 5 bases for J; bases not matched to a gene: 10. The CDR3 spells CASSSAPSGGVVDTQYF. CDR3 DNA: TGCGCCAGCAGCTCGGCCCCTAGCGGGGGGGTTGTAGATACGCAGTATTTT.

This clone was detected many times. The chain couples TRBV6-6 to TRBJ2-2; perhaps TRBD1 as D (6 bases). Trimming pared 11 bases from V and 6 bases from J, leaving 16 bases between. Per the germline V gene, CDR1 is MNHNY and CDR2 is SVGAGI (reference sequence). The CDR3 loop spans 13 amino acids. The CDR3 loop reads CAGAWGRAGELFF. The CDR3 region has the DNA TGTGCCGGGGCGTGGGGGCGGGCCGGGGAGCTGTTTTTT.

V and J are TRBV6-1 and TRBJ2-2; 7 positions agree with TRBD2. Germline trimming cut 6 bases from V and 9 bases from J; bases unmatched to any gene: 13. Germline V gives CDR1 MNHNS, CDR2 SASEGT. The CDR3 has 15 residues. CDR3 sequence reads: CASSARSGLVRELFF. CDR3 nucleotides: TGTGCCAGCAGCGCGCGCTCCGGACTAGTCCGGGAGCTGTTTTTT.

The rearrangement joins TRBV12-2 to TRBJ2-1; whether TRBD2, the table's D call, matches the DNA was not checked. TRBV12-2 is noted as a pseudogene. The CDR3 is 15 residues long. The CDR3 is CASRRGVKRDGEQFF. Here the CDR3 DNA reads TGTGCAAGTCGACGTGGGGTAAAGCGGGACGGTGAGCAGTTCTTC.

The chain joins TRBV18 to TRBJ2-1, with no clear D. V was cut by 3 bases and J by 5 bases, with 11 bases left in between. This CDR3 region has 14 residues. In germline, CDR1 is KGHSH, CDR2 LQKENI. This chain's CDR3 is CASSPTSVNNEQFF. The CDR3 DNA sequence: TGTGCCAGCTCACCCACATCAGTAAACAATGAGCAGTTCTTC.

This clone was seen more than once but under ten times. This rearrangement joins TRBV14 to TRBJ2-2; 14 bases map to TRBD2. The CDR3 runs to 17 residues. Germline V CDR1 and CDR2: SGHDN, FVKESK. J was trimmed by 6 bases and V by 4 bases; bases with no gene match: 7. CDR3 in amino acids: CASSPSGLAGGPGELFF. In DNA, the CDR3 is TGTGCCAGCAGCCCGAGTGGACTAGCGGGAGGCCCCGGGGAGCTGTTTTTT.

V usage is TRBV11-2 and J usage is TRBJ2-1, with 14 positions matching TRBD2. V was clipped by 1 base and J by 15 bases; unmatched bases: 11. The CDR3 runs to 16 residues. Germline V gene lookup returns CDR1 SGHAT and CDR2 FQNNGV. This CDR3 reads CASSLGSGLAGAGWFF. The DNA for the CDR3 is TGTGCCAGCAGCTTAGGGTCGGGACTAGCGGGAGCTGGTTGGTTCTTC.

V and J are TRBV5-6 and TRBJ2-5; 9 bases align to TRBD2. V lost 5 bases to trimming and J lost 1 base; unmatched junction nucleotides: 18. Germline CDR1 SGHDT, CDR2 YYEEEE. This CDR3 is built from 19 residues. The CDR3 sequence is CASSTTGTSRKKSQETQYF. CDR3 DNA: TGTGCCAGCAGTACGACCGGGACTAGCCGAAAAAAAAGCCAAGAGACCCAGTACTTC.

The chain links TRBV9 to TRBJ1-4, with D perhaps TRBD1 (6 bases). V lost 0 bases to trimming and J lost 7 bases, with 13 bases between them. Germline lookup yields CDR1 SGDLS and CDR2 YYNGEE. The CDR3 is 15 residues long. CDR3 sequence reads: CASSVAGERGEKLFF. The CDR3 DNA reads as TGTGCCAGCAGCGTAGCAGGGGAGAGAGGTGAAAAACTGTTTTTT.

The chain has TRBV7-2 and TRBJ1-1; no clear D gene. V lost 5 bases and J 5 bases, leaving 15 bases between the germline ends. Per the germline V gene, CDR1 is SGHTA and CDR2 is FQGNSA. The CDR3 contains 14 residues. The CDR3 loop reads CASSAYSAETEAFF. CDR3 nucleotide sequence: TGTGCCAGCAGCGCCTACAGTGCTGAAACTGAAGCTTTCTTT.

The V and J genes are TRBV30 and TRBJ1-1; D is perhaps TRBD1 (5 bases). This CDR3 is built from 14 residues. With 7 bases removed from V and 4 bases from J, the gap between germline ends came to 19 bases. Germline values: CDR1 GTSNPN, CDR2 SVGIG (reference sequence). CDR3 nucleotides: TGTGCCTCGGCGACAGCCGGCCGGGTCACTGAAGCTTTCTTT. Translating it yields CASATAGRVTEAFF.